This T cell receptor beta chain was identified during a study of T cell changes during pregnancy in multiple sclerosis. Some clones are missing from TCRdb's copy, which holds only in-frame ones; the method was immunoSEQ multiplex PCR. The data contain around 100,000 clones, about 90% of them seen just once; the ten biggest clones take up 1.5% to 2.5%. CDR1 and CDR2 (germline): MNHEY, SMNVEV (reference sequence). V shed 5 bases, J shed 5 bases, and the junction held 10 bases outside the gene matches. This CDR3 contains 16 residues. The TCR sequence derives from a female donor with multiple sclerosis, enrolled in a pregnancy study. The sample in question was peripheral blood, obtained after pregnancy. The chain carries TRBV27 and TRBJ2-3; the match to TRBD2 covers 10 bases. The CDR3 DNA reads TGTGCCAGCAGTGGGGAGCGGGAGGGCCAAGGAGATACGCAGTATTTT. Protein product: CASSGEREGQGDTQYF.